Below, 21 T cell receptor beta chains from the same sample are listed, as sequenced in a study of blood T cell repertoires in COVID-19. Sequencing used immunoSEQ multiplex PCR; TCRdb keeps in-frame clones, though not all of them. The sample lists 120,000 or so clones; 85% to 90% were seen once. The source material was peripheral blood. These TCRs come from a man older than 75 with active or convalescent COVID-19.

V usage is TRBV7-6 and J usage is TRBJ2-3, with TRBD2 as a possible D gene (5 bases). CDR3 length: 16 residues. With 1 base removed from V and 3 bases from J, the gap between germline ends came to 14 bases. Germline CDR1 is SGHVS and CDR2 is FNYEAQ. The CDR3 sequence is CASSLGTDRRTDTQYF. The CDR3 region has the DNA TGTGCCAGCAGCTTAGGGACGGACCGGAGGACAGATACGCAGTATTTT.

This rearrangement joins TRBV3-1 (or the pseudogene TRBV3-2) to TRBJ2-1, with TRBD1 matching 7 bases. The CDR3 loop spans 14 amino acids. V shed 5 bases, J shed 5 bases, and the junction held 6 bases outside the gene matches. Germline loops: CDR1 LGHDT, CDR2 YNNKEL (reference sequence). The CDR3 DNA follows: TGTGCCAGCAGCGATAACGGGACAGACAATGAGCAGTTCTTC. This codes for CASSDNGTDNEQFF.

This clone occurred a few times. The chain uses TRBV24-1 and TRBJ2-2; weak D call: TRBD2 (5 bases). Germline V gene lookup returns CDR1 KGHDR and CDR2 SFDVKD. The germline V and J ends were trimmed by 4 bases and 5 bases, with 13 bases remaining between them. The CDR3 contains 15 residues. This chain's CDR3 is CATSDTVRGTGELFF. CDR3 coding DNA: TGTGCCACCAGTGACACCGTGAGAGGGACCGGGGAGCTGTTTTTT.

This chain joins TRBV14 and TRBJ2-1, with 9 positions matching TRBD2. The CDR3 loop spans 15 amino acids. J gave up 8 bases and V 1 base, and 6 bases lay outside the gene matches. From germline, CDR1 is SGHDN and CDR2 FVKESK. The CDR3 DNA sequence: TGTGCCAGCAGCCAAGCGCGGGGGGGCTTCGATGAGCAGTTCTTC. It translates to CASSQARGGFDEQFF.

Written as DNA, the CDR3 is TGTGCCAGCAGCTTTCAGGGTTACACAGATACGCAGTATTTT. Translated: CASSFQGYTDTQYF. The J gene is TRBJ2-3, the V gene TRBV7-2; a possible D gene is TRBD1 (5 bases). V shed 3 bases and J shed 2 bases, with 9 bases lying between them. Germline V gives CDR1 SGHTA, CDR2 FQGNSA. CDR3 length equals 14 residues.

The CDR3 sequence: CASSFRGGENSPLHF. CDR3 DNA sequence: TGTGCCAGCAGCTTCCGTGGGGGCGAAAATTCACCCCTCCACTTT. The chain uses TRBV7-2 and TRBJ1-6, with D possibly matching TRBD1 (6 bases). The V end lost 3 bases, the J end lost 7 bases, and 13 bases lay between the germline ends. Germline CDR1 SGHTA, CDR2 FQGNSA. The CDR3 is 15 residues long.

This clone was observed once. The rearrangement uses TRBV7-2 and TRBJ2-2; maybe TRBD2 (7 bases). Germline V gene data show CDR1 as SGHTA and CDR2 as FQGNSA. The V end was cut by 4 bases, the J end by 4 bases, with 19 bases between. There are 17 residues in the CDR3. Here the CDR3 reads CASSSPRGAPSTGELFF. The CDR3 nucleotides are TGTGCCAGCAGCTCCCCCCGGGGGGCTCCGAGCACCGGGGAGCTGTTTTTT.

With respect to this clone: Other DNA sequences within the sample encode an identical CDR3. This chain links TRBV30 with TRBJ1-2, with 7 bases fitting TRBD1. V trimming: 5 bases; J trimming: 0 bases; junction bases outside the gene matches: 3. Germline V gene sequence: CDR1 GTSNPN, CDR2 SVGIG (reference sequence). CDR3 length: 13 amino acids. CDR3 sequence reads: CAWSTGANYGYTF. CDR3 bases: TGTGCCTGGTCCACAGGGGCTAACTATGGCTACACCTTC.

This clone was counted once. V and J are TRBV19 and TRBJ1-2; 10 bases align to TRBD1. Germline CDR1 and CDR2: LNHDA and SQIVND (reference sequence). The J segment lost 2 bases and the V segment lost 3 bases, leaving 9 bases of the junction unmatched. This CDR3 is 17 amino acids long. CDR3 DNA: TGTGCCAGTAGTATGGTTCCGGGACAGGGGTCGAACTATGGCTACACCTTC. Amino acid sequence: CASSMVPGQGSNYGYTF. The full variable domain, completed using reference TRBV19 and TRBJ1-2, is DGGITQSPKYLFRKEGQNVTLSCEQNLNHDAMYWYRQDPGQGLRLIYYSQIVNDFQKGDIAEGYSVSREKKESFPLTVTSAQKNPTAFYLCASSMVPGQGSNYGYTFGSGTRLTVV.

This chain links TRBV5-4 with TRBJ2-1; D is ambiguous. CDR3 size: 14 residues. With 0 bases removed from V and 8 bases from J, the gap between germline ends came to 12 bases. Germline CDR1 and CDR2: SGHNT and YYREEE (reference sequence). As DNA, the CDR3 is TGTGCCAGCAGCTTGGTTATGCGAGAGTATGAGCAGTTCTTC. It translates to CASSLVMREYEQFF.

The rearrangement links TRBV11-2 to TRBJ2-5; a possible D gene is TRBD1 (5 bases). The germline CDR1 and CDR2 sequences are SGHAT and FQNNGV. The CDR3 runs to 13 residues. Trimming removed 1 base from V and 5 bases from J, with 8 bases in between. This chain's CDR3 is CASSLGRAETQYF. CDR3 nucleotide sequence: TGTGCCAGCAGCTTAGGCAGGGCTGAGACCCAGTACTTC.

This chain joins TRBV19 and TRBJ2-2; TRBD2 matches 9 bases. The CDR3 is 17 amino acids. Germline V gene lookup returns CDR1 LNHDA and CDR2 SQIVND (reference sequence). Trimming cost V 2 bases and J 2 bases; bases outside gene matches: 6. The CDR3 loop reads CASSILAGGPNTGELFF. CDR3 nucleotides: TGTGCCAGTAGTATACTCGCGGGAGGGCCCAACACCGGGGAGCTGTTTTTT.

The chain employs TRBV7-3 and TRBJ2-2; TRBD1 matches at 7 bases. The CDR3 has 14 amino acids. With 6 bases clipped from V and 5 bases from J, the junction kept 6 bases outside the gene matches. Germline loops: CDR1 SGHTA, CDR2 FQGTGA. The CDR3 loop reads CASRTDRVTGELFF. The CDR3 DNA reads as TGTGCCAGCAGAACAGACAGGGTAACCGGGGAGCTGTTTTTT. The variable domain in full, completed from reference TRBV7-3 and TRBJ2-2, reads GAGVSQTPSNKVTEKGKYVELRCDPISGHTALYWYRQSLGQGPEFLIYFQGTGAADDSGLPNDRFFAVRPEGSVSTLKIQRTERGDSAVYLCASRTDRVTGELFFGEGSRLTVL.

J is TRBJ1-6 and V is TRBV3-1 (or the pseudogene TRBV3-2); 7 bases are shared with TRBD1. Looked up from germline, CDR1 is LGHDT and CDR2 is YNNKEL (reference sequence). V lost 0 bases to trimming and J lost 8 bases; unmatched junction nucleotides: 7. CDR3 length: 16 amino acids. Here the CDR3 reads CASSQDTTGSYSPLHF. In DNA form, the CDR3 reads TGTGCCAGCAGCCAAGATACGACAGGGAGTTATTCACCCCTCCACTTT.

V usage is TRBV24-1 and J usage is TRBJ1-1; D perhaps matches TRBD1 (6 bases). Trimming removed 0 bases from V and 6 bases from J, with 28 bases in between. Germline CDR1 is KGHDR and CDR2 is SFDVKD. This CDR3 spans 20 amino acids. CDR3 sequence reads: CATSDLGPPPPHGQSAEAFF. In DNA, the CDR3 is TGTGCCACCAGTGATTTGGGTCCTCCTCCACCCCACGGACAGTCCGCTGAAGCTTTCTTT.

This clone was found a few times. The chain carries TRBV7-9 and TRBJ2-2, with D unresolved. The germline V gene has CDR1 SEHNR and CDR2 FQNEAQ (reference sequence). CDR3 length equals 14 residues. V gave up 6 bases and J gave up 0 bases, with 8 bases separating them. The CDR3 region has the DNA TGTGCCAGCAGACGAGTTCCGAACACCGGGGAGCTGTTTTTT. It translates to CASRRVPNTGELFF.

This clone is a singleton in its sample. The CDR3 spells CASSFNGQGGEKLFF. CDR3 DNA sequence: TGTGCCAGCAGCTTCAATGGCCAGGGGGGCGAAAAACTGTTTTTT. V usage is TRBV7-2 and J usage is TRBJ1-4, with 7 nucleotides matching TRBD1. The germline V gene has CDR1 SGHTA and CDR2 FQGNSA. The CDR3 is 15 amino acids. The V and J ends lost 3 bases and 8 bases, in that order; junction bases with no gene match: 9.

V gene TRBV10-3 combines with J gene TRBJ2-7, with 9 bases identical to TRBD2. CDR1 is ENHRY, CDR2 SYGVKD, per germline. Trimming took 6 bases from V and 0 from J; bases not matched to a gene: 6. This CDR3 has 15 residues. CDR3 sequence (DNA): TGTGCCATCAGGGCCGCGGGAGGGCCCTCCTACGAGCAGTACTTC. Its translation is CAIRAAGGPSYEQYF.

The chain employs TRBV4-1 and TRBJ1-2; D gene unclear. V dropped 1 base and J dropped 5 bases, with 5 bases sitting between them. Looked up from germline, CDR1 is MGHRA and CDR2 is YSYEKL. This CDR3 has 12 residues. The CDR3 DNA follows: TGCGCCAGCAGCCAAGCAGGTTATGGCTACACCTTC. It codes for CASSQAGYGYTF.

The rearrangement joins TRBV7-9 to TRBJ2-3, with 9 bases that match TRBD1. CDR1 SEHNR and CDR2 FQNEAQ come from the germline V gene (reference sequence). The J segment lost 0 bases and the V segment lost 5 bases, leaving 6 bases of the junction unmatched. The CDR3 is made up of 16 amino acids. This CDR3 reads CASSPGTGLSTDTQYF. Written as DNA, the CDR3 is TGTGCCAGCAGCCCCGGGACAGGGCTCAGCACAGATACGCAGTATTTT. The full variable domain, rest sourced from reference TRBV7-9 and TRBJ2-3, is DTGVSQNPRHKITKRGQNVTFRCDPISEHNRLYWYRQTLGQGPEFLTYFQNEAQLEKSRLLSDRFSAERPKGSFSTLEIQRTEQGDSAMYLCASSPGTGLSTDTQYFGPGTRLTVL.

The V and J genes are TRBV5-1 and TRBJ2-7; 7 bases are a match to TRBD2. The germline V gene has CDR1 SGHRS and CDR2 YFSETQ. The CDR3 extends over 15 amino acids. With 0 bases clipped from V and 2 bases from J, the junction kept 5 bases outside the gene matches. CDR3 region: CASSLGAAGTYEQYF. The CDR3 DNA reads as TGCGCCAGCAGCTTGGGGGCAGCGGGGACCTACGAGCAGTACTTC.